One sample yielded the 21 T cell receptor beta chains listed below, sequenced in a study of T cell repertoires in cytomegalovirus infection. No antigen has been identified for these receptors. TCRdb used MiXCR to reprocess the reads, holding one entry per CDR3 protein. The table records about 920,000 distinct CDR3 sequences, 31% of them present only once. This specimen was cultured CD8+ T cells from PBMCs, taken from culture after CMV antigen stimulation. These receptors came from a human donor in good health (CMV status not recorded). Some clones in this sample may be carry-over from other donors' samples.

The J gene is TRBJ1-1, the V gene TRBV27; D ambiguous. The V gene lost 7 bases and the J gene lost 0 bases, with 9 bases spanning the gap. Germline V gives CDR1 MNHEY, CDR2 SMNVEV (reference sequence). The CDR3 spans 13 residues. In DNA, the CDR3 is TGTGCCAGCAAGGACGGCCTGAACACTGAAGCTTTCTTT. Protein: CASKDGLNTEAFF.

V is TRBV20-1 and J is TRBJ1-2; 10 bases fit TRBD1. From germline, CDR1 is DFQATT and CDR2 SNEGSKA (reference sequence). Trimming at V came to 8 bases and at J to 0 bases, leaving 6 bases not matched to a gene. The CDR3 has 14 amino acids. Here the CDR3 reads CSCGQGESNYGYTF. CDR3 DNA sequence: TGCAGTTGCGGACAGGGGGAATCTAACTATGGCTACACCTTC.

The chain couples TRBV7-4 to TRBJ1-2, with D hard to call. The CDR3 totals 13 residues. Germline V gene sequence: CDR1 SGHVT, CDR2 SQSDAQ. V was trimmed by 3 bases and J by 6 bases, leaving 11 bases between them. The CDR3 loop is CASSLGGLDGYTF. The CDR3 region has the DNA TGTGCCAGCAGCTTGGGCGGATTAGATGGCTACACCTTC.

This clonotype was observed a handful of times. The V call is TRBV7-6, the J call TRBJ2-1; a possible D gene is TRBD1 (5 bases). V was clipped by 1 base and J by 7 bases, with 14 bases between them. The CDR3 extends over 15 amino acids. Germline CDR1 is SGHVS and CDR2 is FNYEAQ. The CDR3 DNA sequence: TGTGCCAGCAGCTTAGAGGCAGGGCTTACAAATGAGCAGTTCTTC. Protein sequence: CASSLEAGLTNEQFF.

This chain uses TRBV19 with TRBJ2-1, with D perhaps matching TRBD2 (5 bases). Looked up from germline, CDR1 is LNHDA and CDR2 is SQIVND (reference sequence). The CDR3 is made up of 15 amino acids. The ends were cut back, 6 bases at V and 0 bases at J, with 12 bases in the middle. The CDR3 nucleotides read TGTGCCAGTAGGCAATGGGAGAGCTCCTACAATGAGCAGTTCTTC. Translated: CASRQWESSYNEQFF.

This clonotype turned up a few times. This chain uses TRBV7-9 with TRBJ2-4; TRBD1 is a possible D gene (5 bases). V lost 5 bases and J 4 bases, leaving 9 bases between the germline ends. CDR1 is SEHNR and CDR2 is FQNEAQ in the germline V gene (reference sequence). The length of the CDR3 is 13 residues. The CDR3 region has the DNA TGTGCCAGCAGCCCCAGACAGAAAAACATTCAGTACTTC. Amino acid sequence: CASSPRQKNIQYF.

The CDR3: CASSLQFRESNEKLFF. The CDR3 DNA reads TGTGCCAGTAGTTTACAATTCCGGGAATCAAATGAAAAACTGTTTTTT. The J gene is TRBJ1-4, the V gene TRBV19; unclear D gene. V was cut by 5 bases and J by 5 bases, with 18 bases left in between. The CDR3 sequence is 16 residues long. Germline values: CDR1 LNHDA, CDR2 SQIVND (reference sequence).

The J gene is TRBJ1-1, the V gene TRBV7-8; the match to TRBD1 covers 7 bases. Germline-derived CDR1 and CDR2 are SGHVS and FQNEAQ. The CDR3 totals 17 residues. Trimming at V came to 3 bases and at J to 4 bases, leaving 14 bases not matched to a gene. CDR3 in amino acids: CASSLGDRQASGTEAFF. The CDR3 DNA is TGTGCCAGCAGCTTGGGGGACAGACAGGCAAGTGGCACTGAAGCTTTCTTT.

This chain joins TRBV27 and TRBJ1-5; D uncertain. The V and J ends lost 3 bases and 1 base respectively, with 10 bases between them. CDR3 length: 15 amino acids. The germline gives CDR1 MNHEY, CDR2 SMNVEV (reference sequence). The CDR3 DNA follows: TGTGCCAGCAGTTTCTACCGTCTAAGCAATCAGCCCCAGCATTTT. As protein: CASSFYRLSNQPQHF.

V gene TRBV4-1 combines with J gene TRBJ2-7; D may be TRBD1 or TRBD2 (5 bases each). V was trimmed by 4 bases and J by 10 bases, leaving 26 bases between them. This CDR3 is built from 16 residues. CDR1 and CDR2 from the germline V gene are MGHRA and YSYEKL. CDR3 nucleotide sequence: TGCGCCAGCAGCCCGTTGGGCGATTCCGGGACCCTCAATCAGTACTTC. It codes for CASSPLGDSGTLNQYF.

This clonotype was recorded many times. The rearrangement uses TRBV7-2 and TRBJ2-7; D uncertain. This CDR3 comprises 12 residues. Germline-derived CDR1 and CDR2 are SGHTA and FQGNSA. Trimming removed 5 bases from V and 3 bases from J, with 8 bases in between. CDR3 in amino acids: CASSPAIYEQYF. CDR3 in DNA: TGTGCCAGCAGCCCCGCGATCTACGAGCAGTACTTC.

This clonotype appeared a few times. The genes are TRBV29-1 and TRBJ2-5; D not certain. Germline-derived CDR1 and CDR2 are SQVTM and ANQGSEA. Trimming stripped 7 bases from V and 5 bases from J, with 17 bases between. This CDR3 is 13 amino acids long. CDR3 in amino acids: CSAPAIREETQYF. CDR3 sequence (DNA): TGCAGCGCTCCGGCCATACGAGAGGAGACCCAGTACTTC.

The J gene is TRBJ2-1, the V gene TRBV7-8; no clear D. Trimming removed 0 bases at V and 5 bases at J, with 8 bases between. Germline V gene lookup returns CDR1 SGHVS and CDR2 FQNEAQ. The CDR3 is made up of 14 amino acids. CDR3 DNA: TGTGCCAGCAGCTTAGCAATGATAGACAATGAGCAGTTCTTC. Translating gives CASSLAMIDNEQFF.

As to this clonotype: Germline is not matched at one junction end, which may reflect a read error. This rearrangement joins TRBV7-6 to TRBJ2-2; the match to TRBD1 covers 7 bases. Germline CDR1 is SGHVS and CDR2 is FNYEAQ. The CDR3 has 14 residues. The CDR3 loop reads CAGSSGQPTGELFF. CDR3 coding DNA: TGTGCCGGCAGCTCGGGACAGCCTACCGGGGAGCTGTTTTTT. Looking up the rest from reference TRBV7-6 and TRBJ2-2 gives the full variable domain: GAGVSQSPRYKVTKRGQDVALRCDPISGHVSLYWYRQALGQGPEFLTYFNYEAQQDKSGLPNDRFSAERPEGSISTLTIQRTEQRDSAMYRCAGSSGQPTGELFFGEGSRLTVL.

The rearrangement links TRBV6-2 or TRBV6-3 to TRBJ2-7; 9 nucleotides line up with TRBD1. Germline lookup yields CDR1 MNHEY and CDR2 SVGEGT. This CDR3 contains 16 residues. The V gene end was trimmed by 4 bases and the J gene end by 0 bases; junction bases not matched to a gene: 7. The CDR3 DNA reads TGTGCCAGCAGTTCGCTCCGGACAGGGGTCTCCTACGAGCAGTACGTC. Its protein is CASSSLRTGVSYEQYV.

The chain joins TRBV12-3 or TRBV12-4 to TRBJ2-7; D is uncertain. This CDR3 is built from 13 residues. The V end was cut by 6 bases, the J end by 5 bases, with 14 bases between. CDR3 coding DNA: TGTGCCAGCAGCTTTTGGGGTCATGACGAGCAGTACGTC. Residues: CASSFWGHDEQYV.

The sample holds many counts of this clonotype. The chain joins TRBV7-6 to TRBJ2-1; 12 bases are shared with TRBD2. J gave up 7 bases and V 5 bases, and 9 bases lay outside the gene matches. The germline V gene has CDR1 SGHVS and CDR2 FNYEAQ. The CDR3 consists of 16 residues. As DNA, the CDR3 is TGTGCCAGCAGCCCCCAACTAGCGGGGGGCCGGAATGAGCAGTTCTTC. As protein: CASSPQLAGGRNEQFF.

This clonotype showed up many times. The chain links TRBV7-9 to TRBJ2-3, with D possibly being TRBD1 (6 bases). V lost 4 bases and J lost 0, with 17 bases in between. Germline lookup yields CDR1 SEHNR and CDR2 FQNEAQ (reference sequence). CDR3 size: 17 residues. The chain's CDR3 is CASSSHSPGHSTDTQYF. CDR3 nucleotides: TGTGCCAGCAGCTCGCATTCACCGGGACACAGCACAGATACGCAGTATTTT.

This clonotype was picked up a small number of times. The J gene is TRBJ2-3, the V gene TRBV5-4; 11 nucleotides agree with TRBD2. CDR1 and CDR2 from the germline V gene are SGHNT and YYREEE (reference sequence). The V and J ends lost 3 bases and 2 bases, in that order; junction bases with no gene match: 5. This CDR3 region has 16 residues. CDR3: CASSSETSGDTDTQYF. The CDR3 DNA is TGTGCCAGCAGCTCGGAGACTAGCGGGGACACAGATACGCAGTATTTT.

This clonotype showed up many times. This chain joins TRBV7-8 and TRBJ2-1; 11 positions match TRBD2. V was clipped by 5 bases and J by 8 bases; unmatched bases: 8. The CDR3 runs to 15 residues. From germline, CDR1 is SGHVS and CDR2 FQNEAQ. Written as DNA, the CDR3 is TGTGCCAGCAGCATTAGACTAGCGGGGTACGATGAGCAGTTCTTC. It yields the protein CASSIRLAGYDEQFF.

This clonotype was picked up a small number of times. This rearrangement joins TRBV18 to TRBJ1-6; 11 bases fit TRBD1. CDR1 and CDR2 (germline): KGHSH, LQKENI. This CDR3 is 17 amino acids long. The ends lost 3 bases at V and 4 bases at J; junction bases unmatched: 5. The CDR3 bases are TGTGCCAGCTCACCTGCCCGGGACAGGGGGTATAATTCACCCCTCCACTTT. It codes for CASSPARDRGYNSPLHF.